One and the same sample provided the 19 T cell receptor beta chains below, sequenced in a study of glioma-infiltrating T cells (TCRdb year 2016). Instrument used: Illumina MiSeq. The iRepertoire nested amplicon-rescue multiplex PCR (arm-PCR) platform was used to amplify TCR alpha and beta CDR3 regions from RNA. Using fastp at Q25 and MiXCR, TCRdb reprocessed the public reads and kept productive beta chains. Entries are consolidated by CDR3 protein sequence, retaining the most common genes and DNA. The sample table records tens of thousands of distinct CDR3 sequences; about a quarter of these occur just once. The ten most abundant clones make up more than 6.5% of the sample. The sample was glioma tissue, nonneoplastic brain tissue, or PBMCs (not recorded which). These receptors all stem from a human donor with low-grade glioma or glioblastoma, undergoing nonglioma brain surgery, or in good health (not recorded which).

This clonotype has only a few counts. The chain combines TRBV29-1 with TRBJ2-1, with 11 nucleotides matching TRBD2. Germline assignment: CDR1 SQVTM and CDR2 ANQGSEA. The J segment lost 0 bases and the V segment lost 3 bases, leaving 1 base of the junction unmatched. CDR3 length: 15 residues. The DNA for the CDR3 is TGCAGCGTTGAGGGGACTAGCGGCTCCTACAATGAGCAGTTCTTC. Protein sequence: CSVEGTSGSYNEQFF.

This clonotype was detected many times. This chain uses TRBV11-2 with TRBJ1-5; a possible D gene is TRBD1 (6 bases). The CDR3 covers 15 residues. Trimming took 4 bases from V and 2 from J, leaving 12 bases between them. From germline, CDR1 is SGHAT and CDR2 FQNNGV. CDR3 sequence reads: CASSSIQGRNQPQHF. The CDR3, as DNA: TGTGCCAGCAGCTCCATACAGGGCCGCAATCAGCCCCAGCATTTT.

The chain combines TRBV10-2 with TRBJ2-7; maybe TRBD1 (6 bases). CDR1 and CDR2 from the germline V gene are WSHSY and SAAADI. CDR3 length equals 14 residues. V was pared by 7 bases and J by 0 bases, with 13 bases between. The CDR3 DNA reads TGCGCCAGCACCTCGACAGGCAGCTCCTACGAGCAGTACTTC. It translates to CASTSTGSSYEQYF.

Remarks on this clonotype: The junction departs from germline at one end; a sequencing error may be responsible. CDR3 coding DNA: TGTGCCAGCAGTCCCCGACGGGCCTCCTACAATGAGCAGTCCTTC. Translation gives CASSPRRASYNEQSF. V is TRBV6-2 or TRBV6-3 and J is TRBJ2-1; D not resolved. The CDR3 is made up of 15 amino acids. CDR1 and CDR2 (germline): MNHEY, SVGEGT.

There are many counts of this clonotype. The chain has TRBV2 and TRBJ1-1; 10 positions agree with TRBD1. The ends lost 10 bases at V and 3 bases at J; junction bases unmatched: 5. The germline V gene has CDR1 SNHLY and CDR2 FYNNEI. The CDR3 sequence is 13 residues long. CDR3 coding DNA: TGTGCCACCAAGGGACAGGGGTACACTGAAGCTTTCTTT. Translation gives CATKGQGYTEAFF.

This clonotype was seen just once. This chain joins TRBV18 and TRBJ1-6; D not certain. V was trimmed by 3 bases and J by 6 bases, leaving 12 bases between them. This CDR3 comprises 15 residues. Germline CDR1 KGHSH, CDR2 LQKENI. The chain's CDR3 is CASSPSVTLNSPLHF. DNA for the CDR3: TGTGCCAGCTCACCCTCCGTGACACTTAATTCACCCCTCCACTTT.

This clonotype was picked up many times. The CDR3 reads CASGFWDSHNSPLHF. CDR3 sequence (DNA): TGTGCCAGCGGTTTTTGGGACAGCCATAATTCACCCCTCCACTTT. The chain links TRBV2 to TRBJ1-6; 7 bases map to TRBD1. CDR1 is SNHLY and CDR2 is FYNNEI in the germline V gene. V lost 8 bases to trimming and J lost 5 bases; unmatched junction nucleotides: 9. The CDR3 contains 15 residues. Using reference TRBV2 and TRBJ1-6 for the parts outside the CDR3, the full variable domain is EPEVTQTPSHQVTQMGQEVILRCVPISNHLYFYWYRQILGQKVEFLVSFYNNEISEKSEIFDDQFSVERPDGSNFTLKIRSTKLEDSAMYFCASGFWDSHNSPLHFGNGTRLTVT.

This clonotype was observed many times. This chain links TRBV24-1 with TRBJ2-1; D is unresolved. Per the germline V gene, CDR1 is KGHDR and CDR2 is SFDVKD. The length of the CDR3 is 12 residues. The germline V and J ends were trimmed by 1 base and 3 bases, with 0 bases remaining between them. The DNA for the CDR3 is TGTGCCACCAGTGATTTCTACAATGAGCAGTTCTTC. Protein sequence: CATSDFYNEQFF.

This rearrangement joins TRBV11-1 to TRBJ2-5; 9 bases are shared with TRBD2. Germline V lookup: CDR1 SGHAT, CDR2 FQDESV (reference sequence). This CDR3 spans 14 amino acids. The V gene end was trimmed by 11 bases and the J gene end by 5 bases; junction bases not matched to a gene: 12. CDR3 in DNA: TGTGCCTGCGGGAAGCGGGGGGTAGGCGAGACCCAGTACTTC. Its protein is CACGKRGVGETQYF.

This rearrangement joins TRBV20-1 to TRBJ1-2; D call uncertain. Germline loops: CDR1 DFQATT, CDR2 SNEGSKA (reference sequence). The CDR3 length is 13 residues. V dropped 5 bases and J dropped 0 bases, with 10 bases sitting between them. The chain's CDR3 is CSASVTANYGYTF. CDR3 nucleotide sequence: TGCAGTGCTTCGGTTACAGCTAACTATGGCTACACCTTC.

This clonotype was detected many times. The chain combines TRBV7-2 with TRBJ1-1; 7 positions agree with TRBD1. This CDR3 has 15 amino acids. Germline trimming cut 5 bases from V and 2 bases from J; bases unmatched to any gene: 8. Germline CDR1 SGHTA, CDR2 FQGNSA. CDR3 DNA: TGTGCCAGCAGCGGAAGGGACAGCAGAAACACTGAAGCTTTCTTT. Translation: CASSGRDSRNTEAFF.

With regard to this clonotype: A single base separates this from a much larger clone, so it may be a read error. J is TRBJ2-5 and V is TRBV7-6; possible D gene TRBD2, 5 bases. CDR1 and CDR2 from the germline V gene are SGHVS and FNYEAQ. The CDR3 is 17 amino acids. Trimming removed 4 bases from V and 5 bases from J, with 23 bases in between. CDR3 DNA sequence: TGTGCCAGCAGCTCGGGCGGGCAAGCTCTGGGTTTGGAGACCCAGTACTTC. It translates to CASSSGGQALGLETQYF.

The table lists this clonotype with many counts. The rearrangement uses TRBV9 and TRBJ1-6; D call uncertain. Germline V gives CDR1 SGDLS, CDR2 YYNGEE. The V and J ends lost 0 bases and 8 bases respectively, with 12 bases between them. This CDR3 has 15 amino acids. CDR3 in DNA: TGTGCCAGCAGCGTAGGTGTCAGCTTCGATTCACCCCTCCACTTT. This translates into CASSVGVSFDSPLHF.

Many counts were recorded for this clonotype. The genes are TRBV7-9 and TRBJ2-7; D gene ambiguous. Germline CDR1 SEHNR, CDR2 FQNEAQ (reference sequence). V lost 5 bases to trimming and J lost 7 bases, with 12 bases between them. CDR3 length: 12 amino acids. CDR3 region: CASSPMLGEQYF. Written as DNA, the CDR3 is TGTGCCAGCAGCCCCATGTTAGGAGAGCAGTACTTC.

This clonotype was detected a few times. The chain is built from TRBV3-1 and TRBJ2-7, with 7 bases that match TRBD2. The CDR3 runs to 17 residues. Germline CDR1 LGHDT, CDR2 YNNKEL (reference sequence). V shed 0 bases, J shed 1 base, and the junction held 9 bases outside the gene matches. CDR3 in DNA: TGTGCCAGCAGCCAAGATGCCGGGAGGAGAAGATCCTACGAGCAGTACTTC. This gives the protein CASSQDAGRRRSYEQYF.

This clonotype is judged medium-sized (0.01 to 0.1%). The chain employs TRBV20-1 and TRBJ2-3; D gene uncertain. Germline V gene lookup returns CDR1 DFQATT and CDR2 SNEGSKA (reference sequence). The CDR3 is 16 residues long. Trimming took 3 bases from V and 3 from J, leaving 19 bases between them. CDR3 sequence reads: CSARIGRWPGTDTQYF. The CDR3, as DNA: TGCAGTGCTAGGATCGGTCGTTGGCCCGGGACAGATACGCAGTATTTT.

The sample holds one count of this clonotype. A much larger clone differs by one base, so this may be a read error. The chain is built from TRBV19 and TRBJ1-1; 7 nucleotides align to TRBD1. This CDR3 spans 16 amino acids. V lost 8 bases to trimming and J lost 1 base; unmatched junction nucleotides: 13. The germline CDR1 and CDR2 sequences are LNHDA and SQIVND (reference sequence). This CDR3 reads CASGRAGRGGNTEAFF. In DNA, the CDR3 is TGTGCCAGTGGGAGGGCCGGCAGGGGGGGGAACACTGAAGCTTTCTTT.

This clonotype was observed many times. This chain uses TRBV20-1 with TRBJ1-5; D is uncertain. The V end lost 0 bases, the J end lost 3 bases, and 12 bases lay between the germline ends. The germline V gene has CDR1 DFQATT and CDR2 SNEGSKA (reference sequence). The length of the CDR3 is 15 residues. The chain's CDR3 is CSARDSTSPNQPQHF. CDR3 DNA: TGCAGTGCTAGAGATAGTACCAGCCCCAATCAGCCCCAGCATTTT.

This clonotype was found many times. V usage is TRBV20-1 and J usage is TRBJ2-1, with a possible D match to TRBD2 (5 bases). V lost 5 bases and J lost 0, with 11 bases in between. CDR3 length: 14 residues. The V gene's germline CDR1 is DFQATT and CDR2 SNEGSKA (reference sequence). The CDR3 spells CSASRGSSYNEQFF. The CDR3 DNA follows: TGCAGTGCTTCCCGTGGGAGCTCCTACAATGAGCAGTTCTTC.